Sequencing of this TCR beta chain was carried out in a study of control samples from healthy donors and cancer patients. Sequencing was performed with immunoSEQ multiplex PCR; in TCRdb, only in-frame clones are kept and a portion is missing. The table records 120,000 to 150,000 clones, under 95% of them present only once. The V gene lost 0 bases and the J gene lost 3 bases, with 10 bases spanning the gap. This CDR3 has 14 amino acids. The V gene's germline CDR1 is GTSNPN and CDR2 SVGIG (reference sequence). The sequence was obtained from a man between 18 and 29 years old in good health. The chain recombines TRBV30 with TRBJ2-3; the D gene is possibly TRBD2 (5 bases). Sequencing input: blood. This CDR3 reads CAWSVSGVTDTQYF. The CDR3, as DNA: TGTGCCTGGAGTGTTTCCGGGGTTACAGATACGCAGTATTTT.